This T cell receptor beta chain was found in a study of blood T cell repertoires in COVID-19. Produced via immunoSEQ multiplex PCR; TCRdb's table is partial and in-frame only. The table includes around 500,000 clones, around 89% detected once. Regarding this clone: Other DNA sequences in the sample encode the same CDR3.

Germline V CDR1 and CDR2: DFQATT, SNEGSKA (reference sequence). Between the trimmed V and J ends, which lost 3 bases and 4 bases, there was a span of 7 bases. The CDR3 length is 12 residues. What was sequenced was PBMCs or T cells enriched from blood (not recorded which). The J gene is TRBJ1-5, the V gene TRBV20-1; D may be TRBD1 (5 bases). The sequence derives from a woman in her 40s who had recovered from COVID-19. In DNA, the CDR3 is TGCAGTGCTAGTCGGGGGAATCAGCCCCAGCATTTT. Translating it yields CSASRGNQPQHF.